This T cell receptor beta chain was recovered during a study of shared clonotypes between healthy human individuals. Germline values: CDR1 LNHDA, CDR2 SQIVND (reference sequence). The length of the CDR3 is 16 residues. V shed 0 bases and J shed 3 bases, with 14 bases lying between them. The authors' processing: With immunoSEQ giving junction-only sequences and no quality scores, filtering differed. Method: immunoSEQ multiplex PCR; TCRdb's copy keeps in-frame clones and lacks some. That table gives V, J and clone size, and the DNA gave D and trimming. The data contain about 2.4 million clones, approximately 93% of them seen just once; the ten biggest clones take up approximately 0.36%.

The chain combines TRBV19 with TRBJ1-1; perhaps TRBD1 as D (5 bases). The sequenced sample was naive CD4+ T cells from PBMCs. The subset here: CD45RA+ positively selected. The receptor was isolated from a man aged 18 to 29 in good health. Some clones in this sample may be carry-over from other donors' samples. This CDR3 is CASSIDPGRADTEAFF. CDR3 bases: TGTGCCAGTAGTATAGATCCTGGCAGGGCGGACACTGAAGCTTTCTTT. Full variable domain (missing parts from reference TRBV19 and TRBJ1-1): DGGITQSPKYLFRKEGQNVTLSCEQNLNHDAMYWYRQDPGQGLRLIYYSQIVNDFQKGDIAEGYSVSREKKESFPLTVTSAQKNPTAFYLCASSIDPGRADTEAFFGQGTRLTVV.